This T cell receptor (beta chain) comes out of a study of T-cell memory formation after mild COVID-19. Whole-study findings and limits: Contracting CD4+ clones were located mainly in CM and EM, and CD8+ clones in EMRA. While clones contracting from day 15 to 85 were balanced between CD4 and CD8, later expanders leaned CD4+.

From the 5' RACE reads, TCRdb called clonotypes with MiXCR, one entry per CDR3 protein. The sample contains around 200,000 distinct CDR3 sequences, approximately 17% of which appear only once. The table lists this clonotype with a few counts. Its antigen remains unknown. The germline V and J ends were trimmed by 0 bases and 3 bases, with 8 bases remaining between them. Germline CDR1 is LGHNA and CDR2 is YNFKEQ. The CDR3 loop spans 14 amino acids. The sample was PBMCs or a T cell subset sorted from them (not recorded which). This receptor was taken from a man younger than 35 who had mild COVID-19 (a few samples of this study predate the infection). Cell type and time point are not known. The rearrangement joins TRBV4-2 to TRBJ1-1, with no clear D. The CDR3 sequence: CASSQDPRDTEAFF. The CDR3 DNA sequence: TGTGCCAGCAGCCAAGACCCGAGGGACACTGAAGCTTTCTTT.